This T cell receptor (beta chain) was profiled in a study of beta chain features in type 1 diabetes. Concerning this clone: Its antigen remains unidentified.

Expressed TCRB transcripts got sequenced, as all isolated RNA was reverse transcribed. Profiled with immunoSEQ multiplex PCR; TCRdb holds only in-frame clones, not every one. The top ten hold roughly 0.54% of the sample, which has 300,000 to 450,000 clones, 9.6% seen once. Findings and caveats of the study: Moderately but significantly shorter TCRB CDR3s were found in Type 1 diabetes patients in all four CD4+ subsets.

The CDR3 is made up of 15 amino acids. Germline V gene data show CDR1 as SGHTA and CDR2 as FQGNSA. V shed 1 base, J shed 4 bases, and the junction held 1 base outside the gene matches. The chain carries TRBV7-2 and TRBJ2-1; 10 bases line up with TRBD2. The TCR comes from a man aged 25-45 years with type 1 diabetes. Sequencing input: central memory CD4+ T cells from blood. The CDR3: CASSLETSGYNEQFF. The CDR3, as DNA: TGTGCCAGCAGCTTAGAGACTAGCGGGTACAATGAGCAGTTCTTC.